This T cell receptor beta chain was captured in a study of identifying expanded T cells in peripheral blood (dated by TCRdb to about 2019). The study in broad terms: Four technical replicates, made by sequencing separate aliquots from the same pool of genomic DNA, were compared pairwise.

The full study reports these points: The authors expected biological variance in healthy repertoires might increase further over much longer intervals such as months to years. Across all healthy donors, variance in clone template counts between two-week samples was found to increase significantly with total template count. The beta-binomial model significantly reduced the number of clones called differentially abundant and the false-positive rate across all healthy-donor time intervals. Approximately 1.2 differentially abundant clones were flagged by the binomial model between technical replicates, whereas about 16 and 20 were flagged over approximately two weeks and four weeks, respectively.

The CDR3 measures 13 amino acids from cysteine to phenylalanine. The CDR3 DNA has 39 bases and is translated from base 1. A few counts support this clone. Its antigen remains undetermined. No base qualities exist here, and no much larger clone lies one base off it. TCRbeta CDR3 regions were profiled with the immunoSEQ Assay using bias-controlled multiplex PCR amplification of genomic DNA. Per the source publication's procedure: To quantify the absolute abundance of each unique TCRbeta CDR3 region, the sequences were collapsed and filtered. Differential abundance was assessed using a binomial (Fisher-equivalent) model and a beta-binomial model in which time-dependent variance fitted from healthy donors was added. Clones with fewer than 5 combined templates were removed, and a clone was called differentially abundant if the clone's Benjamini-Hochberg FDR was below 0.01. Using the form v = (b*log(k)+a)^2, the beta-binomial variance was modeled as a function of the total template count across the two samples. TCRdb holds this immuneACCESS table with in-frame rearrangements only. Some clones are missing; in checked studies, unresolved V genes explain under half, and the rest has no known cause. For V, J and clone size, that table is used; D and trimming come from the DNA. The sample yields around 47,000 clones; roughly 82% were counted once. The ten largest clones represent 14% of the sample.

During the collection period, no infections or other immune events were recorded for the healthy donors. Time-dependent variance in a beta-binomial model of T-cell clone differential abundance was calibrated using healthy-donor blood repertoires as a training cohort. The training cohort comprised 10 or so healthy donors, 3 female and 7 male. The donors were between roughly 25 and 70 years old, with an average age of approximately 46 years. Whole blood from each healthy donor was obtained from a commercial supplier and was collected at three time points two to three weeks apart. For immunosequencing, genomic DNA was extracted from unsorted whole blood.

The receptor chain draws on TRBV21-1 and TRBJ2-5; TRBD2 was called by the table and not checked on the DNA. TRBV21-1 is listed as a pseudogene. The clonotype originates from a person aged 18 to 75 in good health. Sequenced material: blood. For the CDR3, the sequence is CASSKGGQETQYF. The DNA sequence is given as TGTGCCAGCAGCAAGGGGGGACAAGAGACCCAGTACTTC.